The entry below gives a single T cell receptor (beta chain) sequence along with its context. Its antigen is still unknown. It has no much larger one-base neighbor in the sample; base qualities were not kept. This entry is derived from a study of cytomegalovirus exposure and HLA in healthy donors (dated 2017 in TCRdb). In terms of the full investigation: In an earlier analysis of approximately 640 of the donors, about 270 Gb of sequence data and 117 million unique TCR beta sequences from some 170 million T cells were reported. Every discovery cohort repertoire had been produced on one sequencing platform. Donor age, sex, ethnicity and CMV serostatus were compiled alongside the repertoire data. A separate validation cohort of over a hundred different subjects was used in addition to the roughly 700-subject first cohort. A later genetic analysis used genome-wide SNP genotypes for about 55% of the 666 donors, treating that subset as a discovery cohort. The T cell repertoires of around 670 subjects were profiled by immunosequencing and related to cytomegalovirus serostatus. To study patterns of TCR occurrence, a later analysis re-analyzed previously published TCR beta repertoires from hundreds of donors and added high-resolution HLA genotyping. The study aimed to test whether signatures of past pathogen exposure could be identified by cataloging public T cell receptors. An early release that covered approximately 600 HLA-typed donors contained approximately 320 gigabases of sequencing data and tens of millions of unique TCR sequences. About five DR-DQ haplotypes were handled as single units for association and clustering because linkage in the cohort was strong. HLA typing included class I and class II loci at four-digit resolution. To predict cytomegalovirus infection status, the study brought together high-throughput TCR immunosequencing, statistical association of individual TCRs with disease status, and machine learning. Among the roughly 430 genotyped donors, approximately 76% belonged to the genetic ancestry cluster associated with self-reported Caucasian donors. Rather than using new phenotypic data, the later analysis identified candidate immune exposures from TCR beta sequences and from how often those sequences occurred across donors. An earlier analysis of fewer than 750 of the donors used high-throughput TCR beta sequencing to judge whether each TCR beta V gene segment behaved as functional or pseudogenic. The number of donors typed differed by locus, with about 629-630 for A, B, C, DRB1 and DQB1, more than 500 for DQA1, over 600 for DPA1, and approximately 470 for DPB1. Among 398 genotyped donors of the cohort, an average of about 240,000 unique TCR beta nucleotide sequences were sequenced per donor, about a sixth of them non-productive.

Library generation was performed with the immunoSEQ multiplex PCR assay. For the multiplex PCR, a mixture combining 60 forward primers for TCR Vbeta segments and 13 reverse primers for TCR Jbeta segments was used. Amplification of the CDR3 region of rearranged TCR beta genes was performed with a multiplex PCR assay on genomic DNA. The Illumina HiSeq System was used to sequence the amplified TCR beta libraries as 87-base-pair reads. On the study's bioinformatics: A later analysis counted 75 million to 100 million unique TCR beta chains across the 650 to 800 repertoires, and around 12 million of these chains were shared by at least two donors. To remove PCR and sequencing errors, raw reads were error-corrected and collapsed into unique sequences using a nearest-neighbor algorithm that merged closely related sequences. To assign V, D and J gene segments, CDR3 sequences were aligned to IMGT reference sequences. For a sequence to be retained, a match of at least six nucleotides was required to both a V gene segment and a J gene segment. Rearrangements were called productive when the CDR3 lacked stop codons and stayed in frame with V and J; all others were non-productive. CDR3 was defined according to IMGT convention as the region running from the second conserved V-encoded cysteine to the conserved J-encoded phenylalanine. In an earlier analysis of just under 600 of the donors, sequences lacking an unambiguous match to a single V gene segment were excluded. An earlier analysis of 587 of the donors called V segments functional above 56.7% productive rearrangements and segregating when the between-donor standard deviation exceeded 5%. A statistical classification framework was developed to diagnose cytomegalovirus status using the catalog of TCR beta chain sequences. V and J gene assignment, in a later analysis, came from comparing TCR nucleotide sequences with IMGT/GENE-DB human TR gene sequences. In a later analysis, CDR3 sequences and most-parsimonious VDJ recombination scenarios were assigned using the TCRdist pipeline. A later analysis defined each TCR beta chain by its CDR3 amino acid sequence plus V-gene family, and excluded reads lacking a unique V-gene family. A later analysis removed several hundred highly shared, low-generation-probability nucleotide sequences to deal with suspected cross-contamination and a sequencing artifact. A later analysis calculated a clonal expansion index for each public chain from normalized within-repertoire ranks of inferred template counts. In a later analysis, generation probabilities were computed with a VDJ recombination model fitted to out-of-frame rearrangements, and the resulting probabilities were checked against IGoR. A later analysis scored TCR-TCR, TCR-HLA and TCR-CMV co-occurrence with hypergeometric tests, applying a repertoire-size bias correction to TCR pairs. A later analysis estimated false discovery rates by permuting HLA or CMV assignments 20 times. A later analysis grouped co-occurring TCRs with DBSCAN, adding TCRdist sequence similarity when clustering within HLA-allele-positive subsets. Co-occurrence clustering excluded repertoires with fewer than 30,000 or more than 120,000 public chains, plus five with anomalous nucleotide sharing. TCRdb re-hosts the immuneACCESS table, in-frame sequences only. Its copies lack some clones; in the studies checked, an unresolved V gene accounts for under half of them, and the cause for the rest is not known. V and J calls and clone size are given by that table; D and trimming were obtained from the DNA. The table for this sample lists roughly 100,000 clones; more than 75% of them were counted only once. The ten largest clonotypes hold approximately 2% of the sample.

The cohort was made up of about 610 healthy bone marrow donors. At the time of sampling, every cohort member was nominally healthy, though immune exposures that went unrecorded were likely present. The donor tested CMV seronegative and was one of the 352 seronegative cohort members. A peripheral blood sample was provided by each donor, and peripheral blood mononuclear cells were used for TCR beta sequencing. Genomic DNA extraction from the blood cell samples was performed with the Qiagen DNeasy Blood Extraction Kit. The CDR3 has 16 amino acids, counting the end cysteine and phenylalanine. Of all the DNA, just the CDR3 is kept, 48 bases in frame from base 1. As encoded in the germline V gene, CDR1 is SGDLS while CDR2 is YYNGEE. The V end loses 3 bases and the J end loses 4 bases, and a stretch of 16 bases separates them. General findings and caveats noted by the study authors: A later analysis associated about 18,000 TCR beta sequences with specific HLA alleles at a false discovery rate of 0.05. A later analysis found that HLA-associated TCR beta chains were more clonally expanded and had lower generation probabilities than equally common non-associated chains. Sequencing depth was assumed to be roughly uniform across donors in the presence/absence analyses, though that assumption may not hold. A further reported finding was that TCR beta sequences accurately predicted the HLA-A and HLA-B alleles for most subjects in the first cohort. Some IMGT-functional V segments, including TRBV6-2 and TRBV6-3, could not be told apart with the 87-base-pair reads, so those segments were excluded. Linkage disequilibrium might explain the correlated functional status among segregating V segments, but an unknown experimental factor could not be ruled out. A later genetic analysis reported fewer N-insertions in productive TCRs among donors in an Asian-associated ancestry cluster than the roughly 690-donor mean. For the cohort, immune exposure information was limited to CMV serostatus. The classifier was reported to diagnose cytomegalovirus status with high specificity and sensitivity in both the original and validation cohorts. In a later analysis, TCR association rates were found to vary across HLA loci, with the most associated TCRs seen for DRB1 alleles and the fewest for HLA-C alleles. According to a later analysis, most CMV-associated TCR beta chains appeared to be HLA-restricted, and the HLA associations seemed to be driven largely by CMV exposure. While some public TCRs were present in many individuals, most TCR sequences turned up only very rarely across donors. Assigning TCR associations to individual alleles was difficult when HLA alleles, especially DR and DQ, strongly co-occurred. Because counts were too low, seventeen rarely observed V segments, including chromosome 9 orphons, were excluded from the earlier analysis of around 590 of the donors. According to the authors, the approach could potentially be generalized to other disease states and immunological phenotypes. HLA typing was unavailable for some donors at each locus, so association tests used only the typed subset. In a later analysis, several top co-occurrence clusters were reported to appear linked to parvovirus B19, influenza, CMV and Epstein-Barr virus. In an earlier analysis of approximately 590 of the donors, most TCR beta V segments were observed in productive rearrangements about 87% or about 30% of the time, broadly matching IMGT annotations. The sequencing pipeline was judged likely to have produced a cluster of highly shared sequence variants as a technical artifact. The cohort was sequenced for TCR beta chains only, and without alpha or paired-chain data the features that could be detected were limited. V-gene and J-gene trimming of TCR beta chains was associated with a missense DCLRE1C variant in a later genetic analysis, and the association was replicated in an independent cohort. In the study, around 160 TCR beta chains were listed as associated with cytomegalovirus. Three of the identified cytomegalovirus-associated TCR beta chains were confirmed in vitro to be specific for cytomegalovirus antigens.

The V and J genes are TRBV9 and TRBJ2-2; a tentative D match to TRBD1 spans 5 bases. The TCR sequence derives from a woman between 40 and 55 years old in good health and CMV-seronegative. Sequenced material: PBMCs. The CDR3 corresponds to CASSGGVGQITGELFF. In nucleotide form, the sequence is TGTGCCAGCAGCGGAGGAGTGGGGCAGATCACCGGGGAGCTGTTTTTT.